The clone carrying this T cell receptor beta chain showed up many times. This entry belongs to a study of blood T cell repertoires in COVID-19. Study information: Sites across the United States, Italy and Spain contributed samples from acute and convalescent COVID-19. Nucleic acid was either cDNA or gDNA, and it came from T cells, B-cell-depleted T cells, or PBMCs.

How the authors handled the data: Estimation of nucleated cell counts was performed using reference gene primer amplification. Measured with immunoSEQ multiplex PCR; TCRdb has only the in-frame clones, and not every one. The V and J calls and the clone size are those of that table, but D and trimming were determined from the DNA. The data show about 170,000 clones, over 75% seen once. V was trimmed by 6 bases and J by 6 bases, leaving 20 bases between them. This CDR3 is built from 15 residues. CDR1 and CDR2 from the germline V gene are LNHDA and SQIVND (reference sequence). Sequencing was done on a sample of peripheral blood. This chain links TRBV19 with TRBJ1-1; tentatively, D is TRBD1 (6 bases). The TCR originated in a man aged 60-69 years who had recovered from COVID-19. CDR3 nucleotide sequence: TGTGCCAGTAGGACACTTCTGCGGGGGCTCCCTGAAGCTTTCTTT. Translating it yields CASRTLLRGLPEAFF.